This T cell receptor beta chain appears in the sequencing data of a study of response to subunit inactivated influenza vaccine. TCRdb re-analysed the RT-PCR reads in MiXCR, keeping a single row per CDR3 protein. The repertoire holds 300,000 to 350,000 distinct CDR3 sequences, with 21% as singletons. General study results and limits: T cells newly recruited by each seasonal influenza vaccination are few, the authors suggested.

About this clonotype: Its antigen is undetermined.

Between the trimmed V and J ends, which lost 3 bases and 0 bases, there was a span of 7 bases. This CDR3 spans 14 amino acids. From germline, CDR1 is KGHSH and CDR2 LQKENI. The chain uses TRBV18 and TRBJ2-3; no firm D call. The sequenced sample was PBMCs from blood, obtained 21 months after vaccination. The receptor was derived from a man between 50 and 69 years old who received an inactivated influenza vaccine. In DNA, the CDR3 is TGTGCCAGCTCACCCGCGACTAGCACAGATACGCAGTATTTT. Translating it yields CASSPATSTDTQYF.